This TCR beta chain was obtained from a study of cytomegalovirus exposure and HLA in healthy donors. Comments on this clone: No antigen is known for it.

Germline CDR1 is SGHDT and CDR2 is YYEEEE. The CDR3 is made up of 16 amino acids. J lost 4 bases, V lost 5 bases, and 7 bases had no gene match. Researchers ran the PCR with 60 Vbeta and 13 Jbeta primers. The data were produced by immunoSEQ multiplex PCR, yet TCRdb's version contains in-frame clones alone and is incomplete. The sample includes around 150,000 clones, more than 65% of them seen just once. Study-wide results and limits: Only CMV serostatus was available as immune exposure information. A prior analysis recorded that most TCR beta V segments were productive about 90% or about 30% of the time. HLA alleles showed associations with around 15,000 TCR beta sequences in a later analysis, at a 0.05 false discovery rate. As a later analysis showed, a missense DCLRE1C variant was linked to trimming of TCR beta V- and J-genes.

The rearrangement uses TRBV5-6 and TRBJ2-2; 11 bases fit TRBD1. Material: PBMCs. The source of this sequence is a woman between 35 and 50 years old in good health and CMV-seropositive. The CDR3 coding sequence is TGTGCCAGCAGTTCCGGGACAGGGGGATTCACCGGGGAGCTGTTTTTT. Translated: CASSSGTGGFTGELFF.